These T cell receptor beta chains were read from a single sample in a study of blood T cell repertoires in COVID-19. TCRdb's table, derived via immunoSEQ multiplex PCR, lists solely in-frame clones and lacks some. The sample lists under 500,000 clones; 70% to 90% were seen once. The sample taken for sequencing was PBMCs or T cells enriched from blood (not recorded which). The receptor set was obtained from a woman aged 18-35 years with acute COVID-19. Each CDR3 is given with its conserved first and last residue. The D gene is left open where the match is weak. The size entry is marked missing in some rows and otherwise reads once, few, many or a size class.

abundance	v_gene	d_gene	j_gene	CDR3nt	CDR3aa
.	TRBV19	.	TRBJ1-5	TGTGCCAGTAGTGCGCGGGCGCGAGGGTTTAATAGCAATCAGCCCCAGCATTTT	CASSARARGFNSNQPQHF
.	TRBV18	TRBD1	TRBJ1-5	TGTGCCAGCTCACCACCCATGACAGGGTCCGGGGGTCAGCCCCAGCATTTT	CASSPPMTGSGGQPQHF
.	TRBV5-4	.	TRBJ2-5	TGTGCCAGCAGCTTAGATACGGCAGCGGGAGAGACCCAGTACTTC	CASSLDTAAGETQYF
few	TRBV6-5	.	TRBJ2-7	TGTGCCAGCAGTTACGGCGGGTCCTTAAAGTACGAGCAGTACTTC	CASSYGGSLKYEQYF
.	TRBV27	TRBD1	TRBJ1-6	TGTGCCAGCAGTTGGGGACAGGTCAATTCACCCCTCCACTTT	CASSWGQVNSPLHF
.	TRBV6-5	.	TRBJ2-1	TGTGCCAGCAGTTACTCGACAACAGGTATTCAGTTCTTC	CASSYSTTGIQFF
.	TRBV4-1	.	TRBJ1-5	TGCGCCAGCAGCCAAGATTGGGCAAATAATAGCAATCAGCCCCAGCATTTT	CASSQDWANNSNQPQHF
.	TRBV10-1	TRBD1	TRBJ1-5	TGCGCCAGCAGTCAGACAGGGAGAGAGCCCCAGCATTTT	CASSQTGREPQHF
once	TRBV27	TRBD2	TRBJ2-3	TGTGCCAGCAGTTTAAGGCCTAGCGGGGAAACCTCAGATACGCAGTATTTT	CASSLRPSGETSDTQYF
.	TRBV18	TRBD1	TRBJ2-7	TGTGCCAGCTCACCTAATACAGGGGGGACCTACGAGCAGTACTTC	CASSPNTGGTYEQYF
.	TRBV19	.	TRBJ2-1	TGTGCCAGTAGCACGGGTTGGGGCGACAATGAGCAGTTCTTC	CASSTGWGDNEQFF
once	TRBV5-4	.	TRBJ1-2	TGTGCCAGCAGCTTTGGCAGGGACTATGGCTACACCTTC	CASSFGRDYGYTF
.	TRBV7-2	TRBD1	TRBJ2-7	TGTGCCAGCAGCTTCCGGGACAGGGGCTCACACGAGCAGTACTTC	CASSFRDRGSHEQYF
.	TRBV7-8	.	TRBJ1-5	TGTGCCAGCAGCTTATTAAATAGCAATCAGCCCCAGCATTTT	CASSLLNSNQPQHF
few	TRBV6-2/TRBV6-3	TRBD1	TRBJ1-1	TGTGCCAGCAGTCCGGGACAGGGCACTGAAGCTTTCTTT	CASSPGQGTEAFF
once	TRBV19	.	TRBJ2-1	TGTGCCAGTAGTCCAGCGGCCTACAATGAGCAGTTCTTC	CASSPAAYNEQFF
.	TRBV28	TRBD1	TRBJ1-6	TGTGCCAGCAGGAGGACAGGGGGCGCGGATAATTCACCCCTCCACTTT	CASRRTGGADNSPLHF
few	TRBV6-5	TRBD1	TRBJ2-7	TGTGCCAGCAGCGCCGGGACAGGGGAGTCCTACGAGCAGTACTTC	CASSAGTGESYEQYF
few	TRBV19	TRBD1	TRBJ2-1	TGTGCCAGTAGTCAGGGGGCGCGGAATGAGCAGTTCTTC	CASSQGARNEQFF
.	TRBV29-1	.	TRBJ1-1	TGCAGCGTTCTTTGGGGGCCTGAAGCTTTCTTT	CSVLWGPEAFF
.	TRBV4-1	TRBD2	TRBJ2-3	TGCGCCAGCAGCCAAATGTCCGGACTAGCTCGCACAGATACGCAGTATTTT	CASSQMSGLARTDTQYF
.	TRBV6-1	TRBD1	TRBJ1-1	TGTGCCAGCAGTGAGTCAGACAGGGGGAGGTTTGCTTTCTTT	CASSESDRGRFAFF
.	TRBV7-9	TRBD1	TRBJ1-4	TGTGCCAGCAGCCTGAGACGGGACAGTAATGAAAAACTGTTTTTT	CASSLRRDSNEKLFF